This TCR beta chain was identified in a study of CD8+CD57+ T cells in acquired aplastic anemia. Turning to the study itself: CD4+ and CD8+ cells, once sorted, gave DNA averaging approximately 3.3 ug. Reads per healthy sample averaged around 10 million (CD4+) and under 12 million (CD8+).

Study results and caveats: For CD8+ Simpson's diversity, patients and controls showed no significant difference. Patients and controls were found to share 25 to 35 CD8+ CDR3 sequences.

The CDR3 covers 15 residues. The junction had 10 bases not matched to a gene; V was cut back by 4 bases and J by 4 bases. The germline V gene encodes CDR1 SQVTM and CDR2 ANQGSEA. It was genomic DNA that served as the template for profiling TCR beta VDJ and CDR3. TCRdb redid the calling of the reads with MiXCR, one entry per CDR3 protein. The sample lists about 48,000 distinct CDR3 sequences, around 72% occurring once. Ten or more counts support this clonotype. The antigen is undetermined. Sequencing was performed on sorted CD4+, CD8+, or CD8+CD57+ T cells (not recorded which) from PBMCs. The V gene is TRBV29-1, the J gene TRBJ1-1, with TRBD1 matching 9 bases. This receptor was obtained from a human donor in good health, serving as a control. CDR3 sequence: CSVVGFDRGSTEAFF. CDR3 in DNA: TGCAGCGTTGTTGGTTTCGACAGGGGGAGCACTGAAGCTTTCTTT.